These 18 T cell receptor beta chains came from one sample sequenced in a study of T-cell reconstitution after alpha-beta-depleted transplantation in children. As it was prepared, the TCRbeta library received unique molecular identifiers. TCRdb re-derived calls from the PCR reads in MiXCR, one entry per CDR3 protein. The sample lists around 250,000 distinct CDR3 sequences, approximately 8.9% occurring once. The starting material was PBMCs, mostly from graft donor cells, obtained 180 days after TCRalphabeta/CD19-depleted stem cell transplant. The source is a male patient between 5 and 17 years old who had a stem cell transplant for acute lymphoblastic leukemia, so the T cells may come from the graft donor.

Turning to this clonotype: A much bigger clone sits one base away, suggesting this may be a read error. The chain joins TRBV3-1 to TRBJ2-1; weak D call: TRBD1 (5 bases). Looked up from germline, CDR1 is LGHDT and CDR2 is YNNKEL (reference sequence). The CDR3 spans 14 residues. Deletions cut 4 bases from V and 5 bases from J, with 12 bases between. CDR3: CASSLLDSDNEQFF. In nucleotides, the CDR3 is TGTGCCAGCAGCCTACTCGACAGTGACAATGAGCAGTTCTTC.

This clonotype was seen repeatedly, ten times or more. The chain combines TRBV5-1 with TRBJ2-2; a possible D gene is TRBD2 (6 bases). Germline V lookup: CDR1 SGHRS, CDR2 YFSETQ. This CDR3 comprises 14 residues. The ends were cut back, 3 bases at V and 6 bases at J, with 12 bases in the middle. The DNA of the CDR3 is TGCGCCAGCAGCTCCCGGCGGGAACCCGGGGAGCTGTTTTTT. This sequence encodes CASSSRREPGELFF. Complete variable domain (other parts from reference TRBV5-1 and TRBJ2-2): KAGVTQTPRYLIKTRGQQVTLSCSPISGHRSVSWYQQTPGQGLQFLFEYFSETQRNKGNFPGRFSGRQFSNSRSEMNVSTLELGDSALYLCASSSRREPGELFFGEGSRLTVL.

On this clonotype itself: A much larger clonotype is one base distant, so this may be a read error. Here the CDR3 reads CASSRTGGGEQNF. In nucleotides, the CDR3 is TGCGCCAGCAGCAGGACAGGGGGAGGAGAGCAGAACTTC. V gene TRBV5-1 combines with J gene TRBJ2-7, with 10 bases matching TRBD1. The CDR3 is made up of 13 amino acids. From germline, CDR1 is SGHRS and CDR2 YFSETQ.

This clonotype was seen ten or more times. The chain employs TRBV6-5 and TRBJ2-1; D remains unclear. V was trimmed by 0 bases and J by 0 bases, leaving 6 bases between them. The CDR3 loop spans 15 amino acids. CDR1 and CDR2 (germline): MNHEY, SVGAGI. CDR3 nucleotides: TGTGCCAGCAGTTACTCGCTCCTCTCCTACAATGAGCAGTTCTTC. It translates to CASSYSLLSYNEQFF.

There are many counts of this clonotype. The chain carries TRBV6-5 and TRBJ2-5; tentative D call: TRBD2 (5 bases). The germline gives CDR1 MNHEY, CDR2 SVGAGI. The germline V and J ends were trimmed by 2 bases and 4 bases, with 14 bases remaining between them. The CDR3 totals 15 residues. CDR3 coding DNA: TGTGCCAGCAGTTACCTCGTACTTGGGAGAGAGACCCAGTACTTC. It yields the protein CASSYLVLGRETQYF.

This clonotype has a count of ten or more. The chain uses TRBV20-1 and TRBJ2-3, with 7 bases that match TRBD1. The CDR3 is 13 residues long. Germline CDR1 and CDR2: DFQATT and SNEGSKA (reference sequence). The CDR3 DNA reads TGCAGCATATATGAGACAGGGAAAGATACGCAGTATTTT. Amino acids: CSIYETGKDTQYF.

This clonotype has at least ten counts. The V and J genes are TRBV5-6 and TRBJ2-1; no firm D call. The CDR3 contains 15 residues. The germline V and J ends were trimmed by 4 bases and 10 bases, with 21 bases remaining between them. In germline, CDR1 is SGHDT, CDR2 YYEEEE. CDR3 in amino acids: CASSRKPLLAGEQFF. The CDR3 coding sequence is TGTGCCAGCAGCAGGAAACCGCTCCTTGCCGGAGAGCAGTTCTTC.

This chain joins TRBV2 and TRBJ1-1; D gene unclear. The CDR3 runs 14 residues. Germline assignment: CDR1 SNHLY and CDR2 FYNNEI. The germline V and J ends were trimmed by 2 bases and 4 bases, with 11 bases remaining between them. The CDR3 here is CASSETGPSTEAFF. As DNA, the CDR3 is TGTGCCAGCAGTGAAACGGGCCCCAGCACTGAAGCTTTCTTT.

This clonotype was picked up many times. The chain is built from TRBV6-5 and TRBJ2-7; tentatively, D is TRBD1 (6 bases). V was trimmed by 2 bases and J by 2 bases, leaving 16 bases between them. The CDR3 contains 16 residues. CDR1 MNHEY and CDR2 SVGAGI come from the germline V gene. The CDR3 protein is CASSYLGRAGAYEQYF. DNA for the CDR3: TGTGCCAGCAGTTACCTAGGACGGGCAGGGGCCTACGAGCAGTACTTC.

Ten or more counts support this clonotype. This chain links TRBV11-2 with TRBJ2-1; D unresolved. This CDR3 contains 12 residues. Trimming shortened V by 3 bases and J by 10 bases, and 10 bases separated the two germline ends. Germline lookup yields CDR1 SGHAT and CDR2 FQNNGV. This chain's CDR3 is CASSFLTVEQFF. CDR3 in DNA: TGTGCCAGCAGCTTCCTTACGGTCGAGCAGTTCTTC. Full variable domain (outside the CDR3, taken from reference TRBV11-2 and TRBJ2-1): EAGVAQSPRYKIIEKRQSVAFWCNPISGHATLYWYQQILGQGPKLLIQFQNNGVVDDSQLPKDRFSAERLKGVDSTLKIQPAKLEDSAVYLCASSFLTVEQFFGPGTRLTVL.

Many counts were recorded for this clonotype. The rearrangement links TRBV20-1 to TRBJ2-7; D may be TRBD2 (7 bases). CDR3 size: 16 residues. Germline CDR1 DFQATT, CDR2 SNEGSKA (reference sequence). Deletions cut 7 bases from V and 4 bases from J, with 26 bases between. This CDR3 is CSVVAVARGALYEQYF. In DNA form, the CDR3 reads TGCAGTGTCGTCGCGGTGGCTCGGGGGGCGCTTTACGAGCAGTACTTC.

This clonotype came up many times. This sequence joins TRBV29-1 and TRBJ2-1; D might be TRBD2 (5 bases). CDR1 SQVTM and CDR2 ANQGSEA come from the germline V gene. V lost 5 bases and J lost 3, with 8 bases in between. This CDR3 has 12 residues. The CDR3 region is CSVPSFYNEQFF. CDR3 DNA: TGCAGCGTTCCTAGCTTCTACAATGAGCAGTTCTTC.

The rearrangement uses TRBV20-1 and TRBJ1-5; D may be TRBD1 (5 bases). V lost 0 bases and J 6 bases, leaving 15 bases between the germline ends. The CDR3 sequence is 15 residues long. Germline CDR1 is DFQATT and CDR2 is SNEGSKA (reference sequence). The CDR3 region has the DNA TGCAGTGCTAGAGATGGTACGGGGGGGAGTCAGCCCCAGCATTTT. Translating it yields CSARDGTGGSQPQHF.

This clonotype was recorded many times. The rearrangement joins TRBV20-1 to TRBJ2-1; 9 bases match TRBD2. J gave up 10 bases and V 1 base, and 11 bases lay outside the gene matches. The CDR3 extends over 15 amino acids. Germline CDR1 is DFQATT and CDR2 is SNEGSKA (reference sequence). CDR3 DNA: TGCAGTGCTAGAGCCCCGGGCGGGAGGGCAAGCGAGCAGTTCTTC. It translates to CSARAPGGRASEQFF.

This clonotype appeared many times. The V and J genes are TRBV4-1 and TRBJ2-2; TRBD2 might be the D (7 bases). The CDR3 covers 18 residues. Per the germline V gene, CDR1 is MGHRA and CDR2 is YSYEKL. Trimming removed 4 bases from V and 5 bases from J, with 23 bases in between. CDR3 DNA sequence: TGCGCCAGCAGCCCGAAGGGGGGGAGACAGAGTGTAACCGGGGAGCTGTTTTTT. Protein: CASSPKGGRQSVTGELFF.

This clonotype has ten or more counts. The rearrangement uses TRBV28 and TRBJ2-7; D not certain. Deletions cut 5 bases from V and 6 bases from J, with 11 bases between. The germline V gene encodes CDR1 MDHEN and CDR2 SYDVKM. This CDR3 has 12 residues. In DNA form, the CDR3 reads TGTGCCAGCAGTGCCTACTACGGCGAGCAGTACTTC. Amino acids: CASSAYYGEQYF.

The table lists this clonotype with many counts. The gene calls are TRBV6-4 and TRBJ2-2, with D possibly TRBD2 on 6 matching bases. Germline CDR1 and CDR2: MRHNA and SNTAGT. The V and J ends lost 7 bases and 1 base respectively, with 19 bases between them. The CDR3 has 17 residues. The CDR3 sequence: CASTPGGGVQNTGELFF. DNA for the CDR3: TGTGCCAGCACCCCCGGGGGTGGAGTCCAGAACACCGGGGAGCTGTTTTTT.

This clonotype occurred many times. The CDR3 protein is CASSLTEASGGYGYTF. CDR3 bases: TGCGCCAGCAGCTTGACCGAAGCAAGCGGAGGATATGGCTACACCTTC. The rearrangement joins TRBV5-1 to TRBJ1-2; D unclear. The CDR3 consists of 16 residues. Germline V CDR1 and CDR2: SGHRS, YFSETQ. With 1 base removed from V and 5 bases from J, the gap between germline ends came to 18 bases.